This TCR beta chain was recorded in a study of T cell responses to AZD1222 COVID-19 vaccine. The study's findings and limits: Breadth and depth of Spike-specific TCRs rose after two AZD1222 doses. Donors were chiefly white British, with a greater number of females, and clonal diversity was perhaps underestimated.

Produced via immunoSEQ multiplex PCR; TCRdb's table is partial and in-frame only. Of about 120,000 clones detected, 80% to 90% appear once; the ten largest clones hold 8.4%. As for this clone: The target antigen is unknown.

Trimming pared 1 base from V and 0 bases from J, leaving 6 bases between. This CDR3 comprises 14 residues. CDR1 is KGHSH, CDR2 LQKENI, per germline. The genes are TRBV18 and TRBJ1-1; no clear D gene. The sequencing here drew on peripheral blood, taken on day 0 of AZD1222 vaccination. This clonotype was obtained from an adult in good health. The CDR3: CASSPQGLNTEAFF. The CDR3 region has the DNA TGTGCCAGCTCACCACAGGGTTTGAACACTGAAGCTTTCTTT.